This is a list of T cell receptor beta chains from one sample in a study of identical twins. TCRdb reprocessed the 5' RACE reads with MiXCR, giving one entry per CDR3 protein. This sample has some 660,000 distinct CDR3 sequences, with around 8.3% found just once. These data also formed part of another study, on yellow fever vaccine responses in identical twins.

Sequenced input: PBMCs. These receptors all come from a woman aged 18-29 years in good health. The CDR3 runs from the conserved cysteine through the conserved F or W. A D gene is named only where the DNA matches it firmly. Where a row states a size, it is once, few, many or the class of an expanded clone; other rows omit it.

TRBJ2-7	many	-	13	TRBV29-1	TGCAGCGTTGTGATAGTGAGGTCCTACGAGCAGTACTTC	CSVVIVRSYEQYF
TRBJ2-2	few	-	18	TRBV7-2	TGTGCCAGCAGCTTAGGGCAGGGACACACCGCGAACACCGGGGAGCTGTTTTTT	CASSLGQGHTANTGELFF
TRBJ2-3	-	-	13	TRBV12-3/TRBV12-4	TGTGCCACACAATGGGGCAGCACAGATACGCAGTATTTT	CATQWGSTDTQYF
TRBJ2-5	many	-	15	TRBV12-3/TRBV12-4	TGTGCCAGCAGTTTCTCCCGTGGGGAACGAGAGACCCAGTACTTC	CASSFSRGERETQYF
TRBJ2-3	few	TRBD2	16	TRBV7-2	TGTGCCAGTCCTCGGACTAGCGGGTTGTCTACAGATACGCAGTATTTT	CASPRTSGLSTDTQYF
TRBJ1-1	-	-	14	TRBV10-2	TGCGCCAGCAGTTATTTCATCAACTACACTGAAGCTTTCTTT	CASSYFINYTEAFF
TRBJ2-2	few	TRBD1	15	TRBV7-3	TGTGCCAGCAGCTTAAACCCAGGGGGCGGCGGGGAGCTGTTTTTT	CASSLNPGGGGELFF
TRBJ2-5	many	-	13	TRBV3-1	TGTGCCAGCAGCCCCAAGGGGGGAGAGACCCAGTACTTC	CASSPKGGETQYF
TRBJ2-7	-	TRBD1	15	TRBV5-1	TGCGCCAGCAGTTTCCGGGACAGGGGGTTCAACGAGCAGTACTTC	CASSFRDRGFNEQYF
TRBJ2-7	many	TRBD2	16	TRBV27	TGTGCCAGCAGGCTGAGAGCGGGGACGGATTTCTACGAGCAGTACTTC	CASRLRAGTDFYEQYF
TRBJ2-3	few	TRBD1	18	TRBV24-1	TGTGCCACCAGTGAAAGGAAGTTGGGACAGGGGGTAGGAGATACGCAGTATTTT	CATSERKLGQGVGDTQYF
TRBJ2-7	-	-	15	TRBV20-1	TGCAGTGCTAGAATAGGGGCCAGAATCACCTACGAGCAGTACTTC	CSARIGARITYEQYF
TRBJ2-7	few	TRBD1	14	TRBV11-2	TGTGCCAGCAGCTTATTCCAGGGGGCCTACGAGCAGTACTTC	CASSLFQGAYEQYF
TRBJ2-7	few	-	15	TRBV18	TGTGCCAGCTCACGGGGCGGTGGCGTCACCTACGAGCAGTACTTC	CASSRGGGVTYEQYF
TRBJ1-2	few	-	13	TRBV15	TGTGCCACCAGCCAGATGGAGGCCTATGGCTACACCTTC	CATSQMEAYGYTF
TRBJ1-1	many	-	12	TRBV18	TGTGCCAGCTCAGGGGGGAGCACTGAAGCTTTCTTT	CASSGGSTEAFF
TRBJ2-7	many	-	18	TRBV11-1	TGTGCCAGCAGCAAGTCCGGGGGCGGGGGCGCGCTTTCCTACGAGCAGTACTTC	CASSKSGGGGALSYEQYF
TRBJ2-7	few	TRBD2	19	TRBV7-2	TGTGCCAGCAGCCGCCTCCAGGGAACTAGCGTAACCCGGATGGGTGAGCAGTACTTC	CASSRLQGTSVTRMGEQYF
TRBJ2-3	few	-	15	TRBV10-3	TGTGCCATCAGCGACCTCCAAACGGCACCTTCTATGCAGTATTTT	CAISDLQTAPSMQYF
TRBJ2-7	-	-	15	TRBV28	TGTGCCAGCAGTTTTGACGACAGGACGCCCTACGAGCAGTACTTC	CASSFDDRTPYEQYF
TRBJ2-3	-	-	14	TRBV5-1	TGCGCCAGCAGCTTGGGGACTCTACCTGATACGCAGTATTTT	CASSLGTLPDTQYF
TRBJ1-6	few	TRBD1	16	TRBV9	TGTGCCAGCAGCGCTCTGCAGGGGGTTGAAAATTCACCCCTCCACTTT	CASSALQGVENSPLHF
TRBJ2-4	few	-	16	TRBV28	TGTGCCAGCACCCCAGTCGGGGAAGGGGCCAAAAACATTCAGTACTTC	CASTPVGEGAKNIQYF
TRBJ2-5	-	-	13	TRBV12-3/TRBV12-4	TGTGCCAGCAGACCCCGTAGGTGGGAGACCCAGTACTTC	CASRPRRWETQYF
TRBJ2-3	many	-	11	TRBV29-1	TGCAGCGGGAGGGGAGGAGATACGCAGTATTTT	CSGRGGDTQYF
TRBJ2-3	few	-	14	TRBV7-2	TGTGCCAGCAGCTTAGGTAGAGGGGGAGATACGCAGTATTTT	CASSLGRGGDTQYF
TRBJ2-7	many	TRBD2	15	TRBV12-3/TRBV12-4	TGTGCCAGCAGTTTAGAGGGTAGCGGGTTCTACGAGCAGTACTTC	CASSLEGSGFYEQYF
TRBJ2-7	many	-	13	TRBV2	TGTGCCAGCAGTGACCAGGGGTTCCACGAGCAGTACTTC	CASSDQGFHEQYF
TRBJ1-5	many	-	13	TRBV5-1	TGCGCCAGCAGCTTGGCCGGGAGCCAGCCCCAGCATTTT	CASSLAGSQPQHF
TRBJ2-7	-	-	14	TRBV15	TGTGCCACCAGCAGCAGGGGCCTGACTTACGAGCAGTACTTC	CATSSRGLTYEQYF
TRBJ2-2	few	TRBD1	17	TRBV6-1	TGTGCCAGCAGAACCAGTGGGACAGAGAAGCTAAACGGGGAGCTGTTTTTT	CASRTSGTEKLNGELFF
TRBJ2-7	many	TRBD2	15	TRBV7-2	TGCGCCAGCAGCGCCGGGACTAGCGGTTCCTACGAGCAGTACTTC	CASSAGTSGSYEQYF
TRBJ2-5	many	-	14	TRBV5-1	TGCGCCAGCAGCCCTACGGGGGGCACAGAGACCCAGTACTTC	CASSPTGGTETQYF
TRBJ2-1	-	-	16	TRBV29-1	TGCAGCGTTGATACAAGGGCAGGGGAACTCTACAATGAGCAGTTCTTC	CSVDTRAGELYNEQFF
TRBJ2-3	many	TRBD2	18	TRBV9	TGTGCCAGCAGCGTAGCTAGCGGGGGTTCCTCTAGCACAGATACGCAGTATTTT	CASSVASGGSSSTDTQYF
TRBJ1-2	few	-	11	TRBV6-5	TGTGCCAGCAGTAATGGCTATGGCTACACCTTC	CASSNGYGYTF
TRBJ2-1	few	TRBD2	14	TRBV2	TGTGCCAGCCAGCTAGCGGGGGCATACAATGAGCAGTTCTTC	CASQLAGAYNEQFF
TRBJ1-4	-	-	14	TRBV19	TGTGCCAGTAGTACTTCCGGACGGACTGAAAAACTGTTTTTT	CASSTSGRTEKLFF
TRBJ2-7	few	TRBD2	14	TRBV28	TGTGCCAGCAGTAAGCGGGGGGGGCCATACGAGCAGTACTTC	CASSKRGGPYEQYF
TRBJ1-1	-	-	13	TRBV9	TGTGCCAGCAGCGTCTACGGTGGCACTGAAGCTTTCTTT	CASSVYGGTEAFF
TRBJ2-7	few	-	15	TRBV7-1	TGTGCCAGCAGCTTCGCGGCTCCGTCCCCCTACGAGCAGTACTTC	CASSFAAPSPYEQYF
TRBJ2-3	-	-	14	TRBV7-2	TGTGCCAGCAGCTTAGAAGTGGGGTTGAATACGCAGTATTTT	CASSLEVGLNTQYF
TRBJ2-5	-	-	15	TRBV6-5	TGTGCCAGCAGTTACTCGGGGGACACGGGCGAGACCCAGTACTTC	CASSYSGDTGETQYF
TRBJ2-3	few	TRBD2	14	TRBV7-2	TGTGCCAGCAGCGTGACTAGCGGCACAGATACGCAGTATTTT	CASSVTSGTDTQYF
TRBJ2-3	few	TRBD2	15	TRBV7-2	TGTGCCAGCAGCTTGACTAGCGGCCCGCGGGATACGCAGTATTTT	CASSLTSGPRDTQYF
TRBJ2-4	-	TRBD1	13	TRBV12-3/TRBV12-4	TGTGCCAGCAGCTGGGACAGGGTACACATTCAGTACTTC	CASSWDRVHIQYF